This T cell receptor beta chain was sequenced for a study of cytomegalovirus exposure and HLA in healthy donors. Only one count was recorded for this clone. Use of 60 Vbeta and 13 Jbeta primers characterized the PCR. Data came from immunoSEQ multiplex PCR; TCRdb stores just in-frame clones and leaves some out. The table has more than 80,000 clones, nearly 80% seen once. J was trimmed by 6 bases and V by 6 bases; bases with no gene match: 10. The CDR3 extends over 15 amino acids. Germline V gives CDR1 LNHDA, CDR2 SQIVND (reference sequence). This rearrangement joins TRBV19 to TRBJ2-1; the match to TRBD1 covers 8 bases. Sequencing was performed on PBMCs. This sequence was found in a middle-aged woman in good health and CMV-seropositive. The CDR3 loop is CASRAGQGSFNEQFF. The DNA of the CDR3 is TGTGCCAGTAGGGCTGGACAGGGAAGTTTCAATGAGCAGTTCTTC.